Each of the 9 T cell receptor beta chains below was sequenced from the same sample in a study of cytomegalovirus exposure and HLA in healthy donors. Assay: immunoSEQ multiplex PCR; the TCRdb copy retains only in-frame clones and omits some. The sample shows about 140,000 clones, roughly 90% of them seen only once. Input material: PBMCs. Receptors were obtained from a man between 18 and 35 years old in good health and CMV-seronegative.

The chain uses TRBV7-8 and TRBJ1-5, with D possibly being TRBD1 (6 bases). The CDR3 sequence is 15 residues long. Germline V lookup: CDR1 SGHVS, CDR2 FQNEAQ. Trimming took 8 bases from V and 8 from J, leaving 22 bases between them. DNA of the CDR3: TGTGCCAGCGTCGCGGCGGGGGGCGTTCTCGAGCCCCAGCATTTT. Its translation: CASVAAGGVLEPQHF. Variable domain in full (rest from reference TRBV7-8 and TRBJ1-5): GAGVSQSPRYKVAKRGQDVALRCDPISGHVSLFWYQQALGQGPEFLTYFQNEAQLDKSGLPSDRFFAERPEGSVSTLKIQRTQQEDSAVYLCASVAAGGVLEPQHFGDGTRLSIL.

This rearrangement joins TRBV11-2 to TRBJ2-1; a weak D match, TRBD1 (5 bases). V lost 4 bases to trimming and J lost 2 bases, with 15 bases between them. The germline gives CDR1 SGHAT, CDR2 FQNNGV. The CDR3 spans 16 residues. In nucleotides, the CDR3 is TGTGCCAGCAGCTCAAGGGGCTCAGCAACCTACAATGAGCAGTTCTTC. Encoded protein: CASSSRGSATYNEQFF.

The chain couples TRBV27 to TRBJ2-5; TRBD1 matches at 7 bases. This CDR3 contains 14 residues. The V and J ends lost 2 bases and 4 bases, in that order; junction bases with no gene match: 4. Germline CDR1 is MNHEY and CDR2 is SMNVEV (reference sequence). The CDR3 region has the DNA TGTGCCAGCAGTTTAAACAGGGGTTTAGAGACCCAGTACTTC. This gives the protein CASSLNRGLETQYF.

The CDR3 is CASKNGPVDEQYF. The CDR3 region has the DNA TGTGCCAGTAAGAATGGGCCAGTTGACGAGCAGTACTTC. J is TRBJ2-7 and V is TRBV19; D unresolved. The CDR3 runs 13 residues. Germline V lookup: CDR1 LNHDA, CDR2 SQIVND (reference sequence). Trimming took off 7 bases at V and 5 bases at J, with 15 bases between the two ends.

This chain uses TRBV9 with TRBJ1-3; D unclear. The CDR3 is 14 residues long. The germline V and J ends were trimmed by 3 bases and 8 bases, with 15 bases remaining between them. Germline V gives CDR1 SGDLS, CDR2 YYNGEE. The CDR3 bases are TGTGCCAGCAGCGCAGCGGGGTTTGTGGACACCATATATTTT. Protein product: CASSAAGFVDTIYF.

J is TRBJ1-2 and V is TRBV15; D is perhaps TRBD1 (6 bases). From germline, CDR1 is LNHNV and CDR2 YYDKDF (reference sequence). The CDR3 has 12 residues. Trimming stripped 6 bases from V and 5 bases from J, with 10 bases between. The CDR3 loop reads CATSPQGYGYTF. DNA of the CDR3: TGTGCCACCAGTCCCCAGGGGTATGGCTACACCTTC.

The rearrangement uses TRBV4-1 and TRBJ1-2, with unresolved D. Trimming took off 4 bases at V and 0 bases at J, with 18 bases between the two ends. CDR1 and CDR2 (germline): MGHRA, YSYEKL. The CDR3 has 17 residues. The CDR3 spells CASSPYRGRTTNYGYTF. For the CDR3, the DNA is TGCGCCAGCAGCCCATACCGAGGCAGAACTACTAACTATGGCTACACCTTC.

V usage is TRBV6-5 and J usage is TRBJ1-4, with 7 bases fitting TRBD1. J was trimmed by 5 bases and V by 7 bases; bases with no gene match: 7. In germline, CDR1 is MNHEY, CDR2 SVGAGI. The CDR3 consists of 14 residues. The CDR3 DNA reads as TGTGCCAGCAAGCCCGGGACAGACAATGAAAAACTGTTTTTT. Its protein product is CASKPGTDNEKLFF.

V gene TRBV10-2 combines with J gene TRBJ2-7; D uncertain. The CDR3 covers 12 residues. Germline-derived CDR1 and CDR2 are WSHSY and SAAADI. Trimming stripped 8 bases from V and 0 bases from J, with 8 bases between. For the CDR3, the DNA is TGCGCCAGCGGTCTACGCTCCTACGAGCAGTACTTC. Translated, it gives CASGLRSYEQYF.